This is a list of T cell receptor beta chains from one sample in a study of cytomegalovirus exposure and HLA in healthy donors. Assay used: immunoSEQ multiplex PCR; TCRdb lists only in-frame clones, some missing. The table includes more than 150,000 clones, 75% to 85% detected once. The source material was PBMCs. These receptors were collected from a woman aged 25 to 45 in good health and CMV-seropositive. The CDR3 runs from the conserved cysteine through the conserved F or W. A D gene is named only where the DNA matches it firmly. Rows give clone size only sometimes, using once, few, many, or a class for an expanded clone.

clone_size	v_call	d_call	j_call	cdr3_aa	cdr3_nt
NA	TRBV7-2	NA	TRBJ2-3	CASSLELALSTDTQYF	TGTGCCAGCAGCTTAGAACTAGCTCTAAGCACAGATACGCAGTATTTT
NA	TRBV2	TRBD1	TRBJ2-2	CASSLQGLHTGELFF	TGTGCCAGCAGTTTACAGGGGCTCCACACCGGGGAGCTGTTTTTT
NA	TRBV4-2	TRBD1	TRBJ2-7	CASSQEIYRGSYEQYF	TGTGCCAGCAGCCAAGAGATTTACAGGGGCTCCTACGAGCAGTACTTC
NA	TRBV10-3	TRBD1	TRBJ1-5	CASGGEAFQPQHF	TGTGCCTCAGGGGGTGAAGCCTTTCAGCCCCAGCATTTT
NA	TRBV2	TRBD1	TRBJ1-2	CATAQGSSYGYTF	TGTGCCACCGCACAGGGGTCGAGCTATGGCTACACCTTC
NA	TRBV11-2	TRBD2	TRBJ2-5	CASSVSGDETQYF	TGTGCCAGCAGCGTCAGCGGGGACGAGACCCAGTACTTC
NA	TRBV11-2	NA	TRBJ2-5	CASTRAGRGQQETQYF	TGTGCCAGCACTAGAGCCGGCAGGGGACAACAAGAGACCCAGTACTTC
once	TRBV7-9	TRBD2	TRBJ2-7	CSSSSRLAGRTYEQYF	TGTTCCAGCAGTTCCCGACTAGCGGGCCGCACCTACGAGCAGTACTTC
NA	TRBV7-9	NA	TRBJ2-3	CASRPLARHQIDTQYF	TGTGCCAGCAGACCCCTGGCGAGACACCAGATAGATACGCAGTATTTT
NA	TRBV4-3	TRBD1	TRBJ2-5	CASSQITGGETQYF	TGCGCCAGCAGCCAAATAACAGGGGGAGAGACCCAGTACTTC
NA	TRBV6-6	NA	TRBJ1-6	CASSLGVSPLHF	TGTGCCAGCAGCCTCGGGGTCTCCCCCCTCCACTTT
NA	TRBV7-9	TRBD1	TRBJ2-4	CASSDRAKAKNIQYF	TGTGCCAGCAGCGACAGGGCTAAAGCCAAAAACATTCAGTACTTC